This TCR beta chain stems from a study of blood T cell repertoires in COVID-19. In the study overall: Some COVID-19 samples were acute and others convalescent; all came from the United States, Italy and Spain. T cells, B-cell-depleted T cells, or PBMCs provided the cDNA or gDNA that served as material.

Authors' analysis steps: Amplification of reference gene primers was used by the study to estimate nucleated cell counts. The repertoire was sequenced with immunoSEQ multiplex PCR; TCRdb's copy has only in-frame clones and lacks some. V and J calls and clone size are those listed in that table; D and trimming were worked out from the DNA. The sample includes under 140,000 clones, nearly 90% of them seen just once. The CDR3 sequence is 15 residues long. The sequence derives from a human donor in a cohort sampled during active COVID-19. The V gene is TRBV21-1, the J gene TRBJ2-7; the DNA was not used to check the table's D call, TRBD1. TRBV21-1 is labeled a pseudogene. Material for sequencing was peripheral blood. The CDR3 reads CASSKAGTGPYEQYF. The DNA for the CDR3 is TGTGCCAGCAGCAAGGCCGGGACAGGTCCCTACGAGCAGTACTTC.